The subject of this entry is one T cell receptor beta chain. Its antigen is still unknown. Both 60 Vbeta primers and 13 Jbeta primers went into the PCR. The assay was immunoSEQ multiplex PCR, and TCRdb's table has in-frame clones only and misses some. The profile covers about 160,000 clones, with 82% appearing a single time and roughly 10% taken by the ten largest. The data stem from a study of cytomegalovirus exposure and HLA in healthy donors. Broader study findings: Some TCR beta chains (around 160 of them) were listed as cytomegalovirus-associated.

This CDR3 is built from 15 residues. Germline values: CDR1 MDHEN, CDR2 SYDVKM. V was pared by 4 bases and J by 0 bases, with 13 bases between. V and J are TRBV28 and TRBJ2-7; perhaps TRBD1 as D (6 bases). This receptor was identified in a man aged 45-60 years in good health and CMV-seropositive. What was sequenced was PBMCs. The CDR3 DNA is TGTGCCAGCAGTTCGGGACACCTGAACTCCTACGAGCAGTACTTC. This encodes CASSSGHLNSYEQYF.